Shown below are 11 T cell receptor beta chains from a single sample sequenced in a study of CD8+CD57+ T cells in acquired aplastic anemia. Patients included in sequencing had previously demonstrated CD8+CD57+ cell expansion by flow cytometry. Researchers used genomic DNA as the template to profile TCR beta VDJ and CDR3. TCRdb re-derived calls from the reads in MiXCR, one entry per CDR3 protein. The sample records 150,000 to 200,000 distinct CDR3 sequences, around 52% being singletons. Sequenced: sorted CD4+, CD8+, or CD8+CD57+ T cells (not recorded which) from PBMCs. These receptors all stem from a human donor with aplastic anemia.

CDR3 sequence reads: CSALSPALDSPLHF. CDR3 coding DNA: TGCAGTGCCCTTTCCCCAGCTCTGGATTCACCCCTCCACTTT. The chain carries TRBV20-1 and TRBJ1-6; no reliable D call. Germline loops: CDR1 DFQATT, CDR2 SNEGSKA (reference sequence). This CDR3 comprises 14 residues. Trimming pared 6 bases from V and 8 bases from J, leaving 17 bases between.

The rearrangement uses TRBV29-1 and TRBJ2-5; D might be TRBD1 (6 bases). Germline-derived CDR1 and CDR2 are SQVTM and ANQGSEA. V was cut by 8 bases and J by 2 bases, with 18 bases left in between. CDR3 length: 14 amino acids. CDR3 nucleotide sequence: TGCAGCTCCGGGCCCAGGGGCGGGCAAGAGACCCAGTACTTC. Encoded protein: CSSGPRGGQETQYF.

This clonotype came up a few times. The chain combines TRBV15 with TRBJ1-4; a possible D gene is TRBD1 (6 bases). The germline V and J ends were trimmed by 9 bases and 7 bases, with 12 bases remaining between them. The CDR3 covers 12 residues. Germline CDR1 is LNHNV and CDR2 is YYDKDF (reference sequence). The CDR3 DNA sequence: TGTGCCACAGGGGGGCTCACTGAAAAACTGTTTTTT. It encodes CATGGLTEKLFF.

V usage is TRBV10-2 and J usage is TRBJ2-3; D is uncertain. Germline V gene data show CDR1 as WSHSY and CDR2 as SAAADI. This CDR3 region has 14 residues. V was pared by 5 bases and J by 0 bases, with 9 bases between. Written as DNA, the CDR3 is TGCGCCAGCAGTTTCCCGACCAGCACAGATACGCAGTATTTT. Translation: CASSFPTSTDTQYF.

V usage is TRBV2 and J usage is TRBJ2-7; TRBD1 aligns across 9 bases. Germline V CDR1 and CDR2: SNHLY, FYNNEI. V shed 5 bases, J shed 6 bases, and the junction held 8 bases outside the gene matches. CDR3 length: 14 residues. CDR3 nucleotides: TGTGCCAGCAGTTTCCGGGACAGGGTTGGCGAGCAGTACTTC. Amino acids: CASSFRDRVGEQYF.

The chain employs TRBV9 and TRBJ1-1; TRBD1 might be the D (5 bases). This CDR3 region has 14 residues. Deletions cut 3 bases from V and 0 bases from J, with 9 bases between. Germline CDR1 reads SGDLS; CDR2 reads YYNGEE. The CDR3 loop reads CASSAGRVNTEAFF. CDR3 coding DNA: TGTGCCAGCAGCGCGGGACGGGTGAACACTGAAGCTTTCTTT.

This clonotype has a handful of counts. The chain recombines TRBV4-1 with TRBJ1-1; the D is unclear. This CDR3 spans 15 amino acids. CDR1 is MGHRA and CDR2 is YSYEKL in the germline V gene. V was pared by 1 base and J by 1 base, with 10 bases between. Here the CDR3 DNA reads TGCGCCAGCAGCCAAGCGAATCAGGCGAACACTGAAGCTTTCTTT. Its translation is CASSQANQANTEAFF.

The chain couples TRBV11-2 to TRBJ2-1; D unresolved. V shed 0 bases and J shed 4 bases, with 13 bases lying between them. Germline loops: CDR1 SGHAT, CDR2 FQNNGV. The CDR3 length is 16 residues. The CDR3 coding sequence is TGTGCCAGCAGCTTAGATCAGGCAGAGTGGTACAATGAGCAGTTCTTC. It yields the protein CASSLDQAEWYNEQFF.

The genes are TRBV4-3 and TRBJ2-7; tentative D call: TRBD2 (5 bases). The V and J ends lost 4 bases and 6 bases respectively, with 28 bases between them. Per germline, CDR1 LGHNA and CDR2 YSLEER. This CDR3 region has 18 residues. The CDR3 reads CASSRLERSGNSGSEQYF. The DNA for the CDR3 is TGCGCCAGCAGCCGGCTCGAAAGATCCGGGAACAGTGGGTCCGAGCAGTACTTC.

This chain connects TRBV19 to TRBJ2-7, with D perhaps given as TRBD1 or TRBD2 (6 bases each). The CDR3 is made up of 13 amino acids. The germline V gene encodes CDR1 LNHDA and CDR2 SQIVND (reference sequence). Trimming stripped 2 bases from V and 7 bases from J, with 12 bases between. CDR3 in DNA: TGTGCCAGTAGTATACAACAGGGAGGTGAGCAGTACTTC. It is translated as CASSIQQGGEQYF.

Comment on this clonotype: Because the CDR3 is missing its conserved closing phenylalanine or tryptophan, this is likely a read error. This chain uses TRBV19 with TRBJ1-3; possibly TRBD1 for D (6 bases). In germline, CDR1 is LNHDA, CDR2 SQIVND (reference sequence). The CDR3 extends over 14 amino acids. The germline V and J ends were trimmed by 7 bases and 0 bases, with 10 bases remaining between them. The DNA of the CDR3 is TGTGCCAGTAACGAGGGGGGCTCTGGAAACACCATATATTGT. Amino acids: CASNEGGSGNTIYC.